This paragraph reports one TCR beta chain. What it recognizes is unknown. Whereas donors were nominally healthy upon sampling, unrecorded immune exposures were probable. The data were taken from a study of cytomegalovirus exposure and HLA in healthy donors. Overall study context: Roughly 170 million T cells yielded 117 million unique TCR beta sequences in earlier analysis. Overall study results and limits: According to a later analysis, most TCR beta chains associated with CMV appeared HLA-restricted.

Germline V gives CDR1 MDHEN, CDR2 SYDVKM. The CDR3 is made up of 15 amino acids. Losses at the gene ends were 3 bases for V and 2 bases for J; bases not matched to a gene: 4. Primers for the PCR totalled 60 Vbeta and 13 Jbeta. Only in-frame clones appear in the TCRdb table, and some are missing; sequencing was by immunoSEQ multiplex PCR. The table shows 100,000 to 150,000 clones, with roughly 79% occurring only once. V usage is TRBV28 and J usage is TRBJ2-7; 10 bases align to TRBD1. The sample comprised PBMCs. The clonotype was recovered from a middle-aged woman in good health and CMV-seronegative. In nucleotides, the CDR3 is TGTGCCAGCAGTTTTGTCGGACAGGGGGCCTACGAGCAGTACTTC. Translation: CASSFVGQGAYEQYF.